These 27 T cell receptor beta chains share one sample of origin, sequenced in a study of T cells after yellow fever vaccination. TCRdb reprocessed the 5' RACE reads via MiXCR and lists one record per CDR3 protein. The sample lists about 260,000 distinct CDR3 sequences, around 13% seen once, with 0.4% to 0.65% in the top ten. Sequences were derived from CD4+ T cells sorted from PBMCs, sampled 45 days after the yellow fever booster vaccination. The source of these receptors is a man aged 25 to 40 who received the YFV17D yellow fever vaccine.

This clonotype was picked up a small number of times. This rearrangement joins TRBV20-1 to TRBJ2-3; no definite D call. Germline V gene lookup returns CDR1 DFQATT and CDR2 SNEGSKA (reference sequence). V was pared by 5 bases and J by 6 bases, with 9 bases between. The CDR3 length is 11 residues. The CDR3 sequence: CSALFRDTQYF. DNA for the CDR3: TGCAGTGCTCTTTTTCGGGATACGCAGTATTTT.

CDR3: CASKETSSSTDTQYF. The CDR3 coding sequence is TGCGCCAGCAAAGAGACTAGTTCCAGCACAGATACGCAGTATTTT. This sequence joins TRBV10-2 and TRBJ2-3, with D possibly matching TRBD2 (6 bases). The CDR3 covers 15 residues. Trimming cost V 7 bases and J 0 bases, with 14 bases left between them. Germline CDR1 reads WSHSY; CDR2 reads SAAADI.

The chain is built from TRBV19 and TRBJ2-2, with D possibly being TRBD1 (6 bases). Trimming cost V 7 bases and J 0 bases, with 12 bases left between them. CDR1 LNHDA and CDR2 SQIVND come from the germline V gene (reference sequence). The CDR3 totals 15 residues. The CDR3 loop is CASKTDRSNTGELFF. The CDR3 nucleotides read TGTGCCAGTAAAACAGACAGGTCGAACACCGGGGAGCTGTTTTTT.

Points on this clonotype: Relative to the germline gene, one junction end is altered; a read error may explain this. CDR3 loop: CARSLGPDTQYF. The CDR3 bases are TGTGCCAGAAGTTTAGGCCCAGATACGCAGTATTTT. The rearrangement links TRBV12-3 or TRBV12-4 to TRBJ2-3; unclear D gene. The CDR3 is 12 residues long.

A remark on this clonotype: This could be a read error, since a much larger clone is one nucleotide away. The chain carries TRBV20-1 and TRBJ2-3; 12 nucleotides match TRBD2. The CDR3 consists of 16 residues. CDR1 and CDR2 from the germline V gene are DFQATT and SNEGSKA (reference sequence). Trimming cost V 3 bases and J 5 bases; bases outside gene matches: 9. The CDR3 is CSARARLAGVGDTQYF. The CDR3 DNA is TGCAGTGCTAGGGCCAGACTAGCGGGAGTAGGAGATACGCAGTATTTT.

This clonotype has just a few counts. The CDR3 here is CSVDSRQVYTQYF. DNA of the CDR3: TGCAGCGTTGACTCCCGACAGGTGTATACGCAGTATTTT. V usage is TRBV29-1 and J usage is TRBJ2-3, with D tentatively TRBD1 (6 bases). The CDR3 has 13 amino acids. Trimming stripped 3 bases from V and 7 bases from J, with 14 bases between. Germline-derived CDR1 and CDR2 are SQVTM and ANQGSEA.

Only a few counts were recorded for this clonotype. The rearrangement uses TRBV7-9 and TRBJ2-2, with a weak D call TRBD1 (5 bases). The V gene lost 7 bases and the J gene lost 4 bases, with 10 bases spanning the gap. The CDR3 covers 13 residues. CDR1 is SEHNR and CDR2 is FQNEAQ in the germline V gene (reference sequence). CDR3 region: CASTWGGTGELFF. The DNA of the CDR3 is TGTGCCAGCACATGGGGCGGCACCGGGGAGCTGTTTTTT. Combining the CDR3 with reference TRBV7-9 and TRBJ2-2 gives the whole variable domain DTGVSQNPRHKITKRGQNVTFRCDPISEHNRLYWYRQTLGQGPEFLTYFQNEAQLEKSRLLSDRFSAERPKGSFSTLEIQRTEQGDSAMYLCASTWGGTGELFFGEGSRLTVL.

The sample holds a few counts of this clonotype. The chain has TRBV10-3 and TRBJ2-5, with 9 bases that match TRBD2. The CDR3 contains 13 residues. Looked up from germline, CDR1 is ENHRY and CDR2 is SYGVKD. V lost 6 bases and J lost 5; bases outside the gene matches: 4. This chain's CDR3 is CAISLAGVETQYF. CDR3 nucleotides: TGTGCCATCAGCTTAGCGGGAGTTGAGACCCAGTACTTC.

The chain recombines TRBV6-2 or TRBV6-3 with TRBJ1-5; 7 bases are a match to TRBD1. Germline V gives CDR1 MNHEY, CDR2 SVGEGT. V lost 8 bases and J lost 4; bases outside the gene matches: 11. The CDR3 consists of 15 residues. The CDR3 protein is CASATGALGNQPQHF. In DNA form, the CDR3 reads TGTGCCAGCGCCACAGGGGCCCTGGGTAATCAGCCCCAGCATTTT.

This chain connects TRBV5-1 to TRBJ2-7; TRBD1 or TRBD2 may be the D gene (5 bases each). V lost 0 bases to trimming and J lost 6 bases, with 16 bases between them. Germline V CDR1 and CDR2: SGHRS, YFSETQ. The CDR3 is 15 amino acids. The CDR3 sequence is CASSLEGFGDAEQYF. For the CDR3, the DNA is TGCGCCAGCAGCTTGGAAGGGTTTGGGGACGCCGAGCAGTACTTC. The full variable domain, completed using reference TRBV5-1 and TRBJ2-7, is KAGVTQTPRYLIKTRGQQVTLSCSPISGHRSVSWYQQTPGQGLQFLFEYFSETQRNKGNFPGRFSGRQFSNSRSEMNVSTLELGDSALYLCASSLEGFGDAEQYFGPGTRLTVT.

This clonotype was counted a few times. This chain joins TRBV20-1 and TRBJ2-3; D possibly corresponds to TRBD1 (7 bases). CDR3 length: 13 residues. V lost 3 bases to trimming and J lost 7 bases, with 14 bases between them. Germline loops: CDR1 DFQATT, CDR2 SNEGSKA (reference sequence). The CDR3 nucleotides are TGCAGTGCTAGTGAACAGGGGAGGAATACGCAGTATTTT. This encodes CSASEQGRNTQYF.

V gene TRBV29-1 combines with J gene TRBJ1-3; the D gene is possibly TRBD1 (5 bases). CDR1 and CDR2 from the germline V gene are SQVTM and ANQGSEA. The germline V and J ends were trimmed by 7 bases and 3 bases, with 10 bases remaining between them. The CDR3 sequence is 12 residues long. The DNA for the CDR3 is TGCAGCGCCGGGACCGGTGGAAACACCATATATTTT. Protein sequence: CSAGTGGNTIYF. Supplemented by reference TRBV29-1 and TRBJ1-3, the full variable domain reads SAVISQKPSRDICQRGTSLTIQCQVDSQVTMMFWYRQQPGQSLTLIATANQGSEATYESGFVIDKFPISRPNLTFSTLTVSNMSPEDSSIYLCSAGTGGNTIYFGEGSWLTVV.

This clonotype came up a few times. This chain joins TRBV20-1 and TRBJ1-5, with D perhaps matching TRBD1 (6 bases). The V end was cut by 7 bases, the J end by 1 base, with 8 bases between. CDR1 DFQATT and CDR2 SNEGSKA come from the germline V gene (reference sequence). This CDR3 region has 12 residues. The CDR3 region is CSGTGSNQPQHF. The CDR3 nucleotides are TGCAGTGGCACAGGGAGCAATCAGCCCCAGCATTTT.

This clonotype was seen repeatedly, ten times or more. V usage is TRBV7-9 and J usage is TRBJ1-1; 7 nucleotides line up with TRBD1. V was clipped by 1 base and J by 0 bases; unmatched bases: 5. Germline loops: CDR1 SEHNR, CDR2 FQNEAQ (reference sequence). This CDR3 comprises 16 residues. CDR3 sequence (DNA): TGTGCCAGCAGCTTAGAGGCAGGGGGGATGAACACTGAAGCTTTCTTT. It specifies CASSLEAGGMNTEAFF.

Only a few counts were recorded for this clonotype. J is TRBJ1-1 and V is TRBV10-3; D is undetermined. CDR3 length: 14 amino acids. V lost 5 bases and J lost 0, with 10 bases in between. CDR1 and CDR2 from the germline V gene are ENHRY and SYGVKD. The CDR3 region has the DNA TGTGCCATCAGTCGTGACGGGCTGAACACTGAAGCTTTCTTT. Residues: CAISRDGLNTEAFF.

This clonotype was found a few times. The V gene is TRBV24-1, the J gene TRBJ2-1; the D call may be TRBD1 or TRBD2 (5 bases each). Trimming took 7 bases from V and 7 from J, leaving 13 bases between them. In germline, CDR1 is KGHDR, CDR2 SFDVKD. The CDR3 extends over 13 amino acids. CDR3 sequence reads: CATSAGASNEQFF. CDR3 in DNA: TGTGCCACCAGCGCCGGGGCGTCGAATGAGCAGTTCTTC.

The chain employs TRBV20-1 and TRBJ2-5, with 10 bases fitting TRBD2. The germline V gene encodes CDR1 DFQATT and CDR2 SNEGSKA (reference sequence). V shed 0 bases, J shed 5 bases, and the junction held 3 bases outside the gene matches. The CDR3 sequence is 14 residues long. The DNA for the CDR3 is TGCAGTGCTAGAGAGACTAGCGGGTTCGAGACCCAGTACTTC. Encoded protein: CSARETSGFETQYF.

The J gene is TRBJ2-1, the V gene TRBV7-9; D gene ambiguous. Germline-derived CDR1 and CDR2 are SEHNR and FQNEAQ (reference sequence). The CDR3 is made up of 12 amino acids. V dropped 3 bases and J dropped 10 bases, with 10 bases sitting between them. This CDR3 reads CASSLGYAEQFF. In DNA form, the CDR3 reads TGTGCCAGCAGCTTGGGCTACGCGGAGCAGTTCTTC.

There are many counts of this clonotype. This chain connects TRBV20-1 to TRBJ2-6, with D unclear. The CDR3 extends over 12 amino acids. Germline V gene lookup returns CDR1 DFQATT and CDR2 SNEGSKA (reference sequence). The germline V and J ends were trimmed by 5 bases and 2 bases, with 4 bases remaining between them. The chain's CDR3 is CSASPGANVLTF. Written as DNA, the CDR3 is TGCAGTGCTTCTCCTGGGGCCAACGTCCTGACTTTC.

The chain carries TRBV29-1 and TRBJ2-1; TRBD2 matches at 9 bases. The CDR3 is 18 amino acids. Trimming took 7 bases from V and 7 from J; bases not matched to a gene: 23. Germline V gene lookup returns CDR1 SQVTM and CDR2 ANQGSEA. CDR3 residues: CSAPGLVSGRPTRNEQFF. CDR3 nucleotide sequence: TGCAGCGCCCCAGGGCTCGTCAGCGGGAGGCCAACCCGGAATGAGCAGTTCTTC.

This clonotype was detected ten times or more. The CDR3 bases are TGTGCCAGCAGCTTACGGCGAGCGGGAGTAGGGGAGACCCAGTACTTC. Protein sequence: CASSLRRAGVGETQYF. This rearrangement joins TRBV7-9 to TRBJ2-5; 8 nucleotides align to TRBD2. J was trimmed by 5 bases and V by 2 bases; bases with no gene match: 10. CDR3 length equals 16 residues. Germline CDR1 reads SEHNR; CDR2 reads FQNEAQ (reference sequence).

The table lists this clonotype with a few counts. J is TRBJ1-6 and V is TRBV6-2 or TRBV6-3, with TRBD1 as a possible D gene (5 bases). This CDR3 is built from 15 residues. Trimming took 2 bases from V and 11 from J, leaving 16 bases between them. Germline V gene sequence: CDR1 MNHEY, CDR2 SVGEGT. In DNA, the CDR3 is TGTGCCAGCAGTTACAGACCCCAGGGACTGACACCCCTCCACTTT. This encodes CASSYRPQGLTPLHF.

The chain uses TRBV20-1 and TRBJ2-1, with 10 bases lining up with TRBD2. Losses at the gene ends were 8 bases for V and 0 bases for J; bases not matched to a gene: 1. Germline CDR1 and CDR2: DFQATT and SNEGSKA (reference sequence). This CDR3 has 13 amino acids. CDR3 in DNA: TGCAGTTGGACTAGCGGCTCCTACAATGAGCAGTTCTTC. This encodes CSWTSGSYNEQFF.

This clonotype came up many times. V and J are TRBV9 and TRBJ2-2; 9 bases fit TRBD2. Germline trimming cut 0 bases from V and 5 bases from J; bases unmatched to any gene: 5. The germline V gene encodes CDR1 SGDLS and CDR2 YYNGEE. This CDR3 is built from 16 residues. For the CDR3, the DNA is TGTGCCAGCAGCGTAGGGACTAGCGTTTTGACCGGGGAGCTGTTTTTT. Translation: CASSVGTSVLTGELFF.

This clonotype has more than one count but fewer than ten. This chain uses TRBV28 with TRBJ1-2, with D possibly matching TRBD1 (5 bases). The CDR3 runs 16 residues. Trimming removed 2 bases from V and 7 bases from J, with 20 bases in between. Per the germline V gene, CDR1 is MDHEN and CDR2 is SYDVKM. CDR3: CASSLGTALGPTGYTF. The CDR3 DNA sequence: TGTGCCAGCAGTTTAGGGACGGCCCTCGGTCCTACTGGCTACACCTTC.

This clonotype was seen at least ten times. The V call is TRBV20-1, the J call TRBJ2-5, with a possible D match to TRBD2 (5 bases). The CDR3 runs to 12 residues. The germline V gene has CDR1 DFQATT and CDR2 SNEGSKA (reference sequence). The V gene lost 5 bases and the J gene lost 3 bases, with 10 bases spanning the gap. The CDR3 sequence: CSAAGSKETQYF. DNA of the CDR3: TGCAGTGCTGCTGGGAGTAAAGAGACCCAGTACTTC.

The rearrangement links TRBV12-3 or TRBV12-4 to TRBJ2-7; D call uncertain. The V and J ends lost 2 bases and 2 bases respectively, with 13 bases between them. The CDR3 runs to 15 residues. CDR3 coding DNA: TGTGCCAGCAGTTTACGCGCGGAGTCCGCCTACGAGCAGTACTTC. Its protein product is CASSLRAESAYEQYF.